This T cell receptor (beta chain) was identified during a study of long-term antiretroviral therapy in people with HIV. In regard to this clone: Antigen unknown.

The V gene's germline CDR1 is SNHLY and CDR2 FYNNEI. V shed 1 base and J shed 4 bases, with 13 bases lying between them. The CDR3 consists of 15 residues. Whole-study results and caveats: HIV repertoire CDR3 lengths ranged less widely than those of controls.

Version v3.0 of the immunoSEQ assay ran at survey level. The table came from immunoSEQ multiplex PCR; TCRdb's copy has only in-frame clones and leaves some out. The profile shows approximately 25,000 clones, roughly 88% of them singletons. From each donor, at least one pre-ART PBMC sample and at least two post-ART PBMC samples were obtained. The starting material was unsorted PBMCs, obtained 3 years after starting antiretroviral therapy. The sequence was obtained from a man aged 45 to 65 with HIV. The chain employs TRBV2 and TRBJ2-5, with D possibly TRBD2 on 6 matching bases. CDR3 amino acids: CASSEGGGNRETQYF. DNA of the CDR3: TGTGCCAGCAGTGAAGGTGGAGGGAATCGAGAGACCCAGTACTTC.